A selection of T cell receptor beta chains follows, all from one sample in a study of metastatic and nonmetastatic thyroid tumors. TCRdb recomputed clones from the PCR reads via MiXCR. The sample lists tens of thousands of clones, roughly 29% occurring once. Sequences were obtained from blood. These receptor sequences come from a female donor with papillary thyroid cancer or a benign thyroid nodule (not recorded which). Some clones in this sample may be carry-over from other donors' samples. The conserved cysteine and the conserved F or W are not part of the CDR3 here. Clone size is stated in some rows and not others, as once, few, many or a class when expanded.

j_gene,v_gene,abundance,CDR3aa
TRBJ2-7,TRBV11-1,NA,ASSPASGAYDQY
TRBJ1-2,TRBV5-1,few,ASSLGYGYT
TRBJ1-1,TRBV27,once,ASSGYRGGATEAF
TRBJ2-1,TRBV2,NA,ASGREGYNEQF
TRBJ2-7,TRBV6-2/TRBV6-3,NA,ASSYQTEQY
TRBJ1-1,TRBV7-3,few,ASSPGGGIAEAF
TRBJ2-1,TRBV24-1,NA,ATSDRGTTYNEQF
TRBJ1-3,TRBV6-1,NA,ASKVTGSGNTIY
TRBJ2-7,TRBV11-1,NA,ASSLAGGASSYEQY
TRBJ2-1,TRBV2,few,ASSWLAELYNEQF
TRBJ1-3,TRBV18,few,ASSPDPSSGNTIY
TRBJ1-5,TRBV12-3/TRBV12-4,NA,ASREGNQPQH
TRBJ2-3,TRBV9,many,ASSQYASTDTQY
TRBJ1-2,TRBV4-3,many,ASSQDIGGGYT
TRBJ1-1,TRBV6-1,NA,ASRSGTGGSEAF
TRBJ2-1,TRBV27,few,ASSGSESSYNEQF
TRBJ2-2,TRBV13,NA,ASRILFGELF
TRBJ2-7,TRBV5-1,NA,ASSSNSGSVYEQY
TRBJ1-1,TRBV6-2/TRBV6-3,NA,ASRHFIDGNTEAF
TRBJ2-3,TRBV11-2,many,ASSFGASRTDTQY
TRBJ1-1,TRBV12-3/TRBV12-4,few,ASSGQLGTEAF
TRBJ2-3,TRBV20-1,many,SASATSGRVTQY
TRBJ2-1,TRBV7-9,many,ASSLGSDEQF
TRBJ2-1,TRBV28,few,ASSTVGQRTYNEQF
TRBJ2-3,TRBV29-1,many,SVDWGSTDTQY
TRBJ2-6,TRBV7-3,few,ASSLSGTALSGANVLT
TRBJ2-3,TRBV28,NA,ASSLSGTDTQY
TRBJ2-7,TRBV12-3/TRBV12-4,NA,ASSGSAVREQY
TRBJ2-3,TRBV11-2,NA,ASSLGVNSDTQY
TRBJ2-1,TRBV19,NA,ASTPDRDPYNEQF
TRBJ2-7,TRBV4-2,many,ASSQASGLSYEQY
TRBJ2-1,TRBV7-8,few,ASSSVASGSSYNEQF
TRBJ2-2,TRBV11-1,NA,ASISGGGELF
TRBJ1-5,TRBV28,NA,ASRPGQTSNQPQH
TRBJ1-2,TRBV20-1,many,SARYGGDGYT
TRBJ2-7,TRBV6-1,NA,ASSGRLAGGPGYEQY
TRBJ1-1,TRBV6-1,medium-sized,ASSGGLGALNTEAF
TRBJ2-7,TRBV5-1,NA,ASSLGRHRESYEQY
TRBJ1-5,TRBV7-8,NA,ASSKDILSNQPQH
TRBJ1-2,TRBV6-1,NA,ASSAAGTFYGYT
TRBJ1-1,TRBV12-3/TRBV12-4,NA,ASSSSGQAKAF